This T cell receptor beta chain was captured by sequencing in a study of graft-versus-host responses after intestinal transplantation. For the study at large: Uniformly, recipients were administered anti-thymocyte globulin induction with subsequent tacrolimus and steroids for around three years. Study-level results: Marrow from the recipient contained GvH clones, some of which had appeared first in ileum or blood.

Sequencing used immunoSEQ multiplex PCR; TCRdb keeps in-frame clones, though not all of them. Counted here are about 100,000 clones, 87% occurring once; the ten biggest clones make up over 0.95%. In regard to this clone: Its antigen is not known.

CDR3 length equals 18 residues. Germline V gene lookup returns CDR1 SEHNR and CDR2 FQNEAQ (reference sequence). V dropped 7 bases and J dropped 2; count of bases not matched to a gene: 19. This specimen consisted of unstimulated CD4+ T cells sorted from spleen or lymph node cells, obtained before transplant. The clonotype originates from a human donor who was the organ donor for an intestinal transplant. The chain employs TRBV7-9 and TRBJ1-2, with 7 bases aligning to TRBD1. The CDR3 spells CASMTKGTANNVNYGYTF. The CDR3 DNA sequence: TGTGCCAGCATGACTAAGGGGACAGCGAACAATGTCAACTATGGCTACACCTTC.